This T cell receptor (beta chain) was documented in a study of beta chain features in type 1 diabetes. Points from the study as a whole: For Type 1 diabetes patients, all four CD4+ subsets carried TCRB CDR3s that were moderately but significantly shorter.

This clone came up a few times. Its target is not known. Every isolated RNA sample was fully reverse transcribed, so sequencing captured expressed TCRB transcripts. The method was immunoSEQ multiplex PCR; TCRdb's version includes in-frame clones alone and lacks a portion of them. The sample carries roughly 260,000 clones, roughly 11% recorded once. Specimen: naive CD4+ T cells from blood. The source of this sequence is a man aged 25-45 years with type 1 diabetes.

CDR3 protein: CASSEQGLGTQYF. CDR3 nucleotide sequence: TGTGCCAGCAGTGAACAGGGCCTAGGGACCCAGTACTTC. The rearrangement links TRBV2 to TRBJ2-5; D is possibly TRBD1 (5 bases). The CDR3 is 13 residues long. Trimming removed 2 bases at V and 7 bases at J, with 11 bases between. Germline V gene sequence: CDR1 SNHLY, CDR2 FYNNEI.